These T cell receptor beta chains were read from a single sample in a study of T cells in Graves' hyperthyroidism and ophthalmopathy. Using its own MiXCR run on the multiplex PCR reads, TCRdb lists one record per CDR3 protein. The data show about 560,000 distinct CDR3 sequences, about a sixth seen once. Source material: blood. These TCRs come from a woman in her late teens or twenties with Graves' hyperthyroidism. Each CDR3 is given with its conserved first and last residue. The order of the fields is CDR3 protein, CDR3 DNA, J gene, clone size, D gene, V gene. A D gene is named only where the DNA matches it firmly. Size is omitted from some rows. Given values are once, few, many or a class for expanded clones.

CDR3 protein: CASSYSSGRPQHF
CDR3 DNA: TGTGCCAGCAGTTACTCGAGCGGTCGGCCCCAGCATTTT
J gene: TRBJ1-5
clone size: .
D gene: .
V gene: TRBV28

CDR3 protein: CASSFGPRAGNTIYF
CDR3 DNA: TGTGCCAGCAGTTTTGGGCCGAGGGCCGGAAACACCATATATTTT
J gene: TRBJ1-3
clone size: .
D gene: .
V gene: TRBV27

CDR3 protein: CASSSEGGGSEQFF
CDR3 DNA: TGTGCCAGCAGCTCCGAGGGGGGGGGCAGTGAGCAGTTCTTC
J gene: TRBJ2-1
clone size: few
D gene: .
V gene: TRBV11-3

CDR3 protein: CANPGLCNQPQHF
CDR3 DNA: TGTGCCAACCCGGGACTTTGCAATCAGCCCCAGCATTTT
J gene: TRBJ1-5
clone size: once
D gene: .
V gene: TRBV28

CDR3 protein: CASSLTRGLAGSDEQFF
CDR3 DNA: TGTGCCAGCAGCTTAACCCGAGGACTAGCGGGATCGGATGAGCAGTTCTTC
J gene: TRBJ2-1
clone size: many
D gene: TRBD2
V gene: TRBV11-2

CDR3 protein: CASSPTLGLASDTQYF
CDR3 DNA: TGTGCCAGCAGTCCGACCCTCGGACTAGCATCAGATACGCAGTATTTT
J gene: TRBJ2-3
clone size: many
D gene: TRBD2
V gene: TRBV13

CDR3 protein: CSAGTRRTDTQYF
CDR3 DNA: TGCAGTGCCGGGACCCGGCGCACAGATACGCAGTATTTT
J gene: TRBJ2-3
clone size: many
D gene: .
V gene: TRBV20-1

CDR3 protein: CASSQGRLRTSGNTIYF
CDR3 DNA: TGTGCCAGCAGCCAAGGCCGTCTCCGGACCTCCGGAAACACCATATATTTT
J gene: TRBJ1-3
clone size: few
D gene: .
V gene: TRBV14

CDR3 protein: CASSLFRTSGGWTDTQYF
CDR3 DNA: TGTGCCAGCAGCCTTTTCCGGACTAGCGGGGGGTGGACAGATACGCAGTATTTT
J gene: TRBJ2-3
clone size: .
D gene: TRBD2
V gene: TRBV13

CDR3 protein: CASSLGIGSEAFF
CDR3 DNA: TGTGCCAGCAGCTTAGGGATTGGCTCTGAAGCTTTCTTT
J gene: TRBJ1-1
clone size: few
D gene: .
V gene: TRBV7-9

CDR3 protein: CASSLIGQVDNEQFF
CDR3 DNA: TGTGCCAGCAGTTTAATTGGACAGGTGGACAATGAGCAGTTCTTC
J gene: TRBJ2-1
clone size: many
D gene: TRBD1
V gene: TRBV27

CDR3 protein: CASSLEGWIAYRAGKYF
CDR3 DNA: TGTGCCAGCAGCTTAGAAGGTTGGATCGCCTACCGGGCGGGGAAGTACTTC
J gene: TRBJ2-5
clone size: .
D gene: .
V gene: TRBV7-8

CDR3 protein: CASSQTPPGVDTGELFF
CDR3 DNA: TGTGCCAGCAGTCAAACTCCCCCAGGGGTGGACACCGGGGAGCTGTTTTTT
J gene: TRBJ2-2
clone size: .
D gene: .
V gene: TRBV3-1

CDR3 protein: CASSGGLATFGDTQYF
CDR3 DNA: TGTGCCAGCAGCGGGGGACTAGCGACCTTCGGTGATACGCAGTATTTT
J gene: TRBJ2-3
clone size: many
D gene: TRBD2
V gene: TRBV7-3

CDR3 protein: CATSSTAGAGETQYF
CDR3 DNA: TGTGCCACCAGCAGTACGGCGGGGGCGGGGGAGACCCAGTACTTC
J gene: TRBJ2-5
clone size: many
D gene: .
V gene: TRBV15

CDR3 protein: CSARDEGPDYEQYF
CDR3 DNA: TGCAGTGCTAGAGACGAGGGGCCCGACTACGAGCAGTACTTC
J gene: TRBJ2-7
clone size: .
D gene: .
V gene: TRBV20-1

CDR3 protein: CASSPYLGQGPYEQYF
CDR3 DNA: TGTGCCAGCAGTCCCTATTTGGGGCAGGGCCCCTACGAGCAGTACTTC
J gene: TRBJ2-7
clone size: many
D gene: .
V gene: TRBV12-3/TRBV12-4

CDR3 protein: CAIREGQGGEQPQHF
CDR3 DNA: TGTGCCATCAGAGAAGGACAGGGGGGGGAACAGCCCCAGCATTTT
J gene: TRBJ1-5
clone size: many
D gene: TRBD1
V gene: TRBV10-3

CDR3 protein: CASSPEGTGNQPQHF
CDR3 DNA: TGTGCCAGCAGTCCCGAGGGGACCGGCAATCAGCCCCAGCATTTT
J gene: TRBJ1-5
clone size: .
D gene: .
V gene: TRBV27

CDR3 protein: CSGTSGGANEQFF
CDR3 DNA: TGCAGTGGGACTAGCGGGGGGGCCAATGAGCAGTTCTTC
J gene: TRBJ2-1
clone size: few
D gene: TRBD2
V gene: TRBV20-1

CDR3 protein: CASSEVGGAHNEQFF
CDR3 DNA: TGCGCCAGCAGCGAGGTAGGGGGGGCACACAATGAGCAGTTCTTC
J gene: TRBJ2-1
clone size: .
D gene: .
V gene: TRBV5-1

CDR3 protein: CSVPQNDITDTQYF
CDR3 DNA: TGCAGCGTTCCTCAAAACGACATCACAGATACGCAGTATTTT
J gene: TRBJ2-3
clone size: few
D gene: .
V gene: TRBV29-1

CDR3 protein: CASSLTGDSNTEAFF
CDR3 DNA: TGTGCCAGCAGTTTAACAGGGGACTCGAACACTGAAGCTTTCTTT
J gene: TRBJ1-1
clone size: many
D gene: TRBD1
V gene: TRBV28

CDR3 protein: CASSESNRVYGYTF
CDR3 DNA: TGCGCCAGCAGTGAGTCGAATAGGGTCTATGGCTACACCTTC
J gene: TRBJ1-2
clone size: few
D gene: .
V gene: TRBV10-2

CDR3 protein: CASSLTSGGHNNEQFF
CDR3 DNA: TGTGCCAGCAGCCTCACTAGCGGGGGGCATAACAATGAGCAGTTCTTC
J gene: TRBJ2-1
clone size: .
D gene: TRBD2
V gene: TRBV9

CDR3 protein: CATMDTDTQYF
CDR3 DNA: TGTGCTACGATGGACACAGATACGCAGTATTTT
J gene: TRBJ2-3
clone size: .
D gene: .
V gene: TRBV28

CDR3 protein: CASSERLAGSNTGELFF
CDR3 DNA: TGTGCCAGCAGTGAAAGGCTAGCGGGATCGAACACCGGGGAGCTGTTTTTT
J gene: TRBJ2-2
clone size: .
D gene: TRBD2
V gene: TRBV2

CDR3 protein: CASRRNGMNTEAFF
CDR3 DNA: TGTGCCAGCAGGCGGAACGGCATGAACACTGAAGCTTTCTTT
J gene: TRBJ1-1
clone size: many
D gene: .
V gene: TRBV2

CDR3 protein: CASSQGPSGSYEQYF
CDR3 DNA: TGTGCCAGCAGCCAAGGACCTAGCGGGAGCTACGAGCAGTACTTC
J gene: TRBJ2-7
clone size: many
D gene: TRBD2
V gene: TRBV3-1

CDR3 protein: CASSSLEVVFDNEQFF
CDR3 DNA: TGCGCCAGCAGCTCATTAGAGGTAGTTTTCGACAATGAGCAGTTCTTC
J gene: TRBJ2-1
clone size: .
D gene: .
V gene: TRBV5-1

CDR3 protein: CASSELIHPSNEKLFF
CDR3 DNA: TGTGCCAGCAGTGAACTTATCCATCCCTCTAATGAAAAACTGTTTTTT
J gene: TRBJ1-4
clone size: .
D gene: .
V gene: TRBV27